This T cell receptor beta chain appears in the sequencing data of a study of beta chain features in type 1 diabetes. Whole-study findings and limits: A potential PCR bias toward shorter templates would be equal in patient and control samples. The similarity of naive, central memory and Treg TCRB repertoires appeared greater among patients than among healthy donors. Within each of all four CD4+ subsets, Type 1 diabetes patients had TCRB CDR3s that were moderately but significantly shorter.

Germline lookup yields CDR1 DFQATT and CDR2 SNEGSKA (reference sequence). The V and J ends lost 5 bases and 12 bases respectively, with 16 bases between them. CDR3 length: 11 amino acids. TCRB transcripts that were expressed got sequenced, as all of the isolated RNA had been reverse transcribed. Naive, central memory and regulatory T cell samples averaged roughly 4 million reads. The data were produced by immunoSEQ multiplex PCR, yet TCRdb's version contains in-frame clones alone and is incomplete. The data show roughly 50,000 clones, roughly 39% seen once. CD4+ naive, central memory, regulatory and stem cell-like memory subsets were isolated by sorting on CD45RO/CCR7/CD25/CD127/CD95/CD27. Comments on this clone: Its antigen is still unknown.

The material sequenced was Tregs from blood. This chain uses TRBV20-1 with TRBJ2-5, with D maybe TRBD1 (6 bases). The sequence came from a man under 40 with type 1 diabetes. The chain's CDR3 is CSAPLRQAEYF. DNA for the CDR3: TGCAGTGCTCCACTGAGACAGGCTGAGTACTTC.